The 11 T cell receptor beta chains below come from one sample, sequenced in a study of blood T cells in healthy people across ages. For the second PCR, which ran for roughly 6 to 11 cycles, a sample-barcoded 5' primer and a J-beta primer mix were used. TCRdb reanalysed the 5' RACE reads using MiXCR and keeps one entry per CDR3 protein. The data contain about 800,000 distinct CDR3 sequences, 25% of them singletons. This sample was shared with a second study, whose subject was T cells of mothers and their children.

Sequenced input: blood. The origin of the receptors is a boy aged 5-17 years in good health.

This clonotype came up a few times. This chain connects TRBV5-1 to TRBJ2-5, with 8 bases matching TRBD2. Near its end, the DNA agrees better with TRBJ2-7, so the J call may be wrong. Germline assignment: CDR1 SGHRS and CDR2 YFSETQ. This CDR3 is 17 amino acids long. The CDR3 here is CASSLALAGDYSYEQYF. As DNA, the CDR3 is TGCGCCAGCAGCTTGGCGCTAGCGGGCGACTATTCCTACGAGCAGTACTTC.

V and J are TRBV20-1 and TRBJ2-1; perhaps TRBD2 as D (6 bases). The J call may be faulty, since TRBJ2-5 better matches the DNA end. Germline CDR1 reads DFQATT; CDR2 reads SNEGSKA (reference sequence). The CDR3 sequence is 13 residues long. CDR3 in DNA: TGCAGTGCTCGGGACTCGCACGAAGAGACCCAGTACTTC. Amino acids: CSARDSHEETQYF.

In its sample, this clonotype was seen a few times. One end of the junction does not line up with germline, which may come from a read error. The chain links TRBV5-1 to TRBJ2-5; D is possibly TRBD2 (6 bases). Per the germline V gene, CDR1 is SGHRS and CDR2 is YFSETQ. CDR3 size: 14 residues. CDR3 residues: CASSLAGAAYEQCF. CDR3 DNA: TGCGCCAGCAGCTTGGCGGGAGCGGCCTACGAGCAGTGCTTC.

The table lists this clonotype with a few counts. The chain employs TRBV20-1 and TRBJ2-5, with TRBD2 matching 10 bases. The CDR3 is made up of 14 amino acids. V lost 1 base to trimming and J lost 11 bases; unmatched junction nucleotides: 10. Germline lookup yields CDR1 DFQATT and CDR2 SNEGSKA (reference sequence). The CDR3 DNA reads as TGCAGTGCTAGAGGGAGCCTAGCGGGGGTAGAGCAGTACTTC. This codes for CSARGSLAGVEQYF.

The chain couples TRBV24-1 to TRBJ2-5, with 8 nucleotides matching TRBD2. Germline assignment: CDR1 KGHDR and CDR2 SFDVKD. Trimming removed 5 bases from V and 4 bases from J; junction bases left unmatched: 8. This CDR3 is 15 amino acids long. The CDR3 loop reads CATSVGAGVGETQYF. CDR3 nucleotides: TGTGCCACCAGTGTGGGAGCGGGAGTGGGAGAGACCCAGTACTTC.

This rearrangement joins TRBV4-3 to TRBJ2-1; D ambiguous. The germline V gene encodes CDR1 LGHNA and CDR2 YSLEER. The CDR3 covers 15 residues. Trimming took 1 base from V and 5 from J, leaving 12 bases between them. CDR3 residues: CASSQGARENNEQFF. The CDR3 nucleotides read TGCGCCAGCAGCCAAGGGGCCAGAGAGAACAATGAGCAGTTCTTC.

This chain connects TRBV6-2 or TRBV6-3 to TRBJ1-1, with D unclear. The germline V gene has CDR1 MNHEY and CDR2 SVGEGT. With 7 bases removed from V and 0 bases from J, the gap between germline ends came to 12 bases. This CDR3 has 14 residues. This CDR3 reads CASTAKNLNTEAFF. For the CDR3, the DNA is TGTGCCAGCACCGCCAAGAACCTGAACACTGAAGCTTTCTTT.

The chain combines TRBV25-1 with TRBJ2-3; D is possibly TRBD1 (5 bases). The CDR3 totals 16 residues. V shed 0 bases and J shed 0 bases, with 10 bases lying between them. CDR1 is MGHDK and CDR2 is SYGVNS in the germline V gene. The CDR3 spells CASSEYAPGSTDTQYF. CDR3 sequence (DNA): TGTGCCAGCAGTGAATATGCCCCAGGGAGCACAGATACGCAGTATTTT.

The V call is TRBV20-1, the J call TRBJ2-1; D unclear. CDR1 DFQATT and CDR2 SNEGSKA come from the germline V gene (reference sequence). The CDR3 runs to 13 residues. Deletions cut 0 bases from V and 9 bases from J, with 12 bases between. CDR3 nucleotides: TGCAGTGCTAGAGATCTGGCAGTGGGTGAGCAGTTCTTC. Translation: CSARDLAVGEQFF.

This clonotype occurred once. CDR3 coding DNA: TGTGCCAGCAGCAAAGGGGGAGTCACCTCCGACTATGGCTACACCTTC. Translation: CASSKGGVTSDYGYTF. This chain connects TRBV21-1 to TRBJ1-2. TRBV21-1 is marked as a pseudogene. The CDR3 is 16 residues long.

This clonotype was seen a few times. V usage is TRBV21-1 and J usage is TRBJ2-7; whether TRBD1, the table's D call, matches the DNA was not checked. TRBV21-1 is annotated as a pseudogene. The CDR3 contains 16 residues. In DNA form, the CDR3 reads TGTGCCAGCAGCAAGCCGGAAGACAGGGAGACGGACGAGCAGTACTTC. It specifies CASSKPEDRETDEQYF.